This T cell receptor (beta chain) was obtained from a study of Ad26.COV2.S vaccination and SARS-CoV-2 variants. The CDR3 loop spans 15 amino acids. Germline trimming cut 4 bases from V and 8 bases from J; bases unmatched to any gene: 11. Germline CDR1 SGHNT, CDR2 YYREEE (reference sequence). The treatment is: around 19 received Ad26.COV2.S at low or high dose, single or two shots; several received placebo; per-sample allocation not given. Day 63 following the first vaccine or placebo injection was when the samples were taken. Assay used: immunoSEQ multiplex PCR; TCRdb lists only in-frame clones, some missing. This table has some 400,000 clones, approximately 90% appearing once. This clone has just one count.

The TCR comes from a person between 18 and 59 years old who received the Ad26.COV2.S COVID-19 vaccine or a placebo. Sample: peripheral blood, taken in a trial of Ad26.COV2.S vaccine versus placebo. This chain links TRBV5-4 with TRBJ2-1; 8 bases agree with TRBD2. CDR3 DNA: TGTGCCAGCAGCCGGGGGGGTCGAGAAGGCGATGAGCAGTTCTTC. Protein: CASSRGGREGDEQFF. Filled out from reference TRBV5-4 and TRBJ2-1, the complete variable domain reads ETGVTQSPTHLIKTRGQQVTLRCSSQSGHNTVSWYQQALGQGPQFIFQYYREEENGRGNFPPRFSGLQFPNYSSELNVNALELDDSALYLCASSRGGREGDEQFFGPGTRLTVL.